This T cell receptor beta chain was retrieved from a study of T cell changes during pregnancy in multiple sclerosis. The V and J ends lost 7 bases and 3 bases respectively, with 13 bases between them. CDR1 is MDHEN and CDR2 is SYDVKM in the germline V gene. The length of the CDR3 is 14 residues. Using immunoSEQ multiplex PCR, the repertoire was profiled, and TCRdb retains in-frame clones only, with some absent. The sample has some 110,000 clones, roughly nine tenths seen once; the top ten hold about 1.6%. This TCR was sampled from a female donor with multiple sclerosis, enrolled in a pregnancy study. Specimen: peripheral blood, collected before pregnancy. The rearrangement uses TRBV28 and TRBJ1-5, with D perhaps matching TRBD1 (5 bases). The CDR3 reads CASTLTVINQPQHF. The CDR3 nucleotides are TGTGCCAGCACCTTGACAGTTATCAATCAGCCCCAGCATTTT.